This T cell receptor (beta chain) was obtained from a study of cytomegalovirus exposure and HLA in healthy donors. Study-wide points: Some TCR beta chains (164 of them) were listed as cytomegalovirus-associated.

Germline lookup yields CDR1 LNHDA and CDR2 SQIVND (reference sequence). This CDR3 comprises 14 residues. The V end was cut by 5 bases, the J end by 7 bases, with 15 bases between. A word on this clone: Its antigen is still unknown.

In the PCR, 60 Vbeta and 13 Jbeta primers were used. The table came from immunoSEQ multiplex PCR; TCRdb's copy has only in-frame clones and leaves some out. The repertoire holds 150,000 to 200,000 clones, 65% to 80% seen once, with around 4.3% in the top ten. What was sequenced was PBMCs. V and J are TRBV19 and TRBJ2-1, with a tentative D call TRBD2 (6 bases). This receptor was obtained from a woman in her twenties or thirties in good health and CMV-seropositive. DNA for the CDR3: TGTGCCAGTAGTTTACAACTAGCCTCGAATGAGCAGTTCTTC. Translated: CASSLQLASNEQFF. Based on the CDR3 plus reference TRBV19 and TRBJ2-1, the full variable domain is DGGITQSPKYLFRKEGQNVTLSCEQNLNHDAMYWYRQDPGQGLRLIYYSQIVNDFQKGDIAEGYSVSREKKESFPLTVTSAQKNPTAFYLCASSLQLASNEQFFGPGTRLTVL.